The TCR beta chain described here comes from a study of CD8+CD57+ T cells in acquired aplastic anemia. This clonotype appeared many times. Before being chosen for sequencing, patients had shown CD8+CD57+ cell expansion by flow cytometry. The trim removed 7 bases at V and 2 bases at J, leaving 9 bases unmatched. The CDR3 totals 15 residues. The germline gives CDR1 LNHDA, CDR2 SQIVND (reference sequence). Researchers used genomic DNA as the template to profile TCR beta VDJ and CDR3. One entry per CDR3 protein results from TCRdb running MiXCR on the reads. The sample lists about 180,000 distinct CDR3 sequences; roughly 50% were seen once.

This sequence originates from a human donor with aplastic anemia. The chain is built from TRBV19 and TRBJ2-3; 7 bases align to TRBD1. Sequenced material: sorted CD4+, CD8+, or CD8+CD57+ T cells (not recorded which) from PBMCs. In DNA form, the CDR3 reads TGTGCCAGTAATCCGCAGGGGGTGTACACAGATACGCAGTATTTT. Amino acid sequence: CASNPQGVYTDTQYF.